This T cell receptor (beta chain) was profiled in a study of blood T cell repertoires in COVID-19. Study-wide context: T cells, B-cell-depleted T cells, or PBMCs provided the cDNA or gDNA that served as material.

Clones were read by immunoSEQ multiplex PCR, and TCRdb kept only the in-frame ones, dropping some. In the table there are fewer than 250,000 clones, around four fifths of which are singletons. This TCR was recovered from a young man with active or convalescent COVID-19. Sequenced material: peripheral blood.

CDR3 nucleotide sequence: TGCGCCAGCAGCTTGGTAAGGTCAGGGCCTGGAAACACCATATATTTT. This encodes CASSLVRSGPGNTIYF. The chain is built from TRBV5-1 and TRBJ1-3; tentative D call: TRBD1 (5 bases). V shed 0 bases and J shed 2 bases, with 12 bases lying between them. The CDR3 sequence is 16 residues long. Germline V lookup: CDR1 SGHRS, CDR2 YFSETQ.